A selection of T cell receptor beta chains follows, all from one sample in a study of OX40 agonist ivuxolimab in advanced cancers. Generated by immunoSEQ multiplex PCR, the TCRdb table keeps only in-frame clones and is missing some. The table records 70,000 or so clones, roughly 80% of them present only once. This sample comprised CD4+ or CD8+ T cells sorted from blood, obtained in a trial of the OX40 agonist ivuxolimab. The receptor source for this set is an adult with an advanced solid tumor such as melanoma, head and neck, liver or kidney cancer. Each CDR3 is given with its conserved first and last residue. The order of the fields is J gene, D gene, clone size, V gene, CDR3 protein, CDR3 DNA. D genes are given only for firm matches. Not all rows give a size; the values are once, few, many and, for expanded clones, a class.

TRBJ2-5 - - TRBV7-8 CASSIGGGAQTQYF TGTGCCAGCAGCATTGGGGGGGGCGCGCAGACCCAGTACTTC
TRBJ2-5 TRBD2 - TRBV5-5 CASSLSPAGGQETQYF TGTGCCAGCAGCTTGTCTCCGGCGGGGGGCCAAGAGACCCAGTACTTC
TRBJ1-1 - - TRBV6-1 CASSDGQRYNTEAFF TGTGCCAGCAGTGATGGACAGCGGTACAACACTGAAGCTTTCTTT
TRBJ2-1 - - TRBV14 CASSGYNEQFF TGTGCCAGCAGCGGTTACAATGAGCAGTTCTTC
TRBJ2-3 - - TRBV6-5 CASTDTQYF TGTGCCAGCACAGATACGCAGTATTTT
TRBJ2-3 - - TRBV30 CALVWGPLTDTQYF TGTGCCTTGGTATGGGGACCCCTCACAGATACGCAGTATTTT
TRBJ2-3 TRBD2 - TRBV9 CASSVEVAGIGVRDTQYF TGTGCCAGCAGCGTAGAGGTAGCGGGTATCGGAGTTAGAGATACGCAGTATTTT
TRBJ1-1 - - TRBV5-5 CASSLVPQEGRIGAFF TGTGCCAGCAGCTTGGTTCCCCAGGAGGGGCGGATAGGTGCTTTCTTT
TRBJ1-5 - - TRBV29-1 CSAGRLTAYQPQHF TGCAGCGCTGGTCGGTTAACCGCCTATCAGCCCCAGCATTTT
TRBJ1-5 - once TRBV10-3 CAISVRDDQPQHF TGTGCCATCAGTGTAAGGGATGATCAGCCCCAGCATTTT
TRBJ2-5 TRBD2 few TRBV2 CASRKTSGGVETQYF TGTGCCAGCAGGAAGACTAGCGGGGGGGTGGAGACCCAGTACTTC
TRBJ1-1 TRBD1 - TRBV7-9 CASSFTGGEAFF TGTGCCAGCAGCTTCACAGGGGGAGAAGCTTTCTTT
TRBJ1-2 - - TRBV5-5 CASSASGQPTNYGYTF TGTGCCAGCAGCGCCAGCGGACAGCCTACGAACTATGGCTACACCTTC
TRBJ1-5 - - TRBV27 CASSLSWQGSQPQHF TGTGCCAGCAGTTTATCGTGGCAGGGAAGTCAGCCCCAGCATTTT
TRBJ1-2 - - TRBV14 CASSPPWRVGKEGYTF TGTGCCAGCAGCCCACCGTGGCGGGTTGGTAAGGAGGGCTACACCTTC
TRBJ2-3 TRBD2 - TRBV11-2 CASSTIAGYTDTQYF TGTGCCAGCAGCACCATAGCGGGGTACACAGATACGCAGTATTTT
TRBJ2-5 - - TRBV10-3 CAISPGGGGPQETQYF TGTGCCATCAGCCCAGGTGGGGGGGGGCCCCAAGAGACCCAGTACTTC
TRBJ1-5 - - TRBV6-1 CASSSGQPFQPQHF TGTGCCAGCAGTAGCGGACAGCCATTCCAGCCCCAGCATTTT